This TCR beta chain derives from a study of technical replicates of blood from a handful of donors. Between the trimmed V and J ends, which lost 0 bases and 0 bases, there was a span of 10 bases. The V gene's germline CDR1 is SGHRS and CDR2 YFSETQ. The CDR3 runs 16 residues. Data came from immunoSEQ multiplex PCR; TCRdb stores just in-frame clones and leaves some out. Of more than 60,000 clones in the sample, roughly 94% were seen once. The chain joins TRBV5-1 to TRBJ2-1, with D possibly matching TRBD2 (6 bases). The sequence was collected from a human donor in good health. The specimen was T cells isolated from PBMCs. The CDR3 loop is CASSLGRGSSYNEQFF. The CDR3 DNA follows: TGCGCCAGCAGCTTGGGGCGGGGATCCTCCTACAATGAGCAGTTCTTC.